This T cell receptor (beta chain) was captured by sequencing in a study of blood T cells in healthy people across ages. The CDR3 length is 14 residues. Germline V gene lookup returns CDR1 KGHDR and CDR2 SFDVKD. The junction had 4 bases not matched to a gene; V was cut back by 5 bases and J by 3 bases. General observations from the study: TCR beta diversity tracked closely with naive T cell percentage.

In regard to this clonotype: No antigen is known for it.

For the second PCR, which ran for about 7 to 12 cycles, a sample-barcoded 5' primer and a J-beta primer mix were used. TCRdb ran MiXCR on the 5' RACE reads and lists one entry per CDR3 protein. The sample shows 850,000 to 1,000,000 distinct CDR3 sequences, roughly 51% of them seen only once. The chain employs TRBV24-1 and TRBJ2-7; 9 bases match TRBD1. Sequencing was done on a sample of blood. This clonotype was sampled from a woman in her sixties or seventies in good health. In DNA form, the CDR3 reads TGTGCCACCAGTGCCGGGACAGGGCGCTACGAGCAGTACTTC. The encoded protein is CATSAGTGRYEQYF.